This T cell receptor (beta chain) was sequenced for a study of blood T cell repertoires in COVID-19. Libraries were prepared by immunoSEQ multiplex PCR; TCRdb keeps only in-frame clonotypes and omits some of them. The sample lists about 82,000 clones, about four fifths occurring once. The CDR3 consists of 15 residues. Germline V gene data show CDR1 as SNHLY and CDR2 as FYNNEI. The ends were cut back, 5 bases at V and 0 bases at J, with 11 bases in the middle. The rearrangement links TRBV2 to TRBJ2-1; D ambiguous. The sample comprised peripheral blood. The sequence came from a woman aged 55 to 70 with acute or convalescent COVID-19. CDR3 coding DNA: TGTGCCAGCAGTCATCAGGAATCCTCCTACAATGAGCAGTTCTTC. Translation gives CASSHQESSYNEQFF.